This entry lists 2 T cell receptor beta chains sequenced from one sample in a study of cytomegalovirus exposure and HLA in healthy donors (dated by TCRdb to 2017 to 2019). The receptor library was made with the immunoSEQ multiplex PCR assay. For the multiplex PCR, a mixture combining 60 forward primers for TCR Vbeta segments and 13 reverse primers for TCR Jbeta segments was used. TCRdb limited this immuneACCESS table to in-frame rearrangements with V and J called. A share of clones is missing; checked studies link under half to unresolved V genes, and the rest is unexplained. This sample lists about 160,000 clones; roughly 79% were detected once. The ten largest clones add up to roughly 1.3% of the sample. The sample consisted of PBMCs. The source is a woman in her forties or fifties in good health and CMV-seronegative.

This chain connects TRBV15 to TRBJ1-3; D may be TRBD1 (5 bases). CDR3 size: 19 residues. V gave up 2 bases and J gave up 0 bases, with 20 bases separating them. Looked up from germline, CDR1 is LNHNV and CDR2 is YYDKDF (reference sequence). CDR3 in amino acids: CATSRYNSGTSLSGNTIYF. DNA of the CDR3: TGTGCCACCAGCAGATACAACAGCGGGACCTCTCTCTCTGGAAACACCATATATTTT.

The chain is built from TRBV28 and TRBJ2-5, with 7 positions matching TRBD2. The ends lost 7 bases at V and 3 bases at J; junction bases unmatched: 14. Germline V gene sequence: CDR1 MDHEN, CDR2 SYDVKM. There are 16 residues in the CDR3. The CDR3 sequence: CASNPGRLLLEETQYF. The CDR3 DNA sequence: TGTGCCAGCAACCCCGGGAGGCTGCTCCTAGAAGAGACCCAGTACTTC.